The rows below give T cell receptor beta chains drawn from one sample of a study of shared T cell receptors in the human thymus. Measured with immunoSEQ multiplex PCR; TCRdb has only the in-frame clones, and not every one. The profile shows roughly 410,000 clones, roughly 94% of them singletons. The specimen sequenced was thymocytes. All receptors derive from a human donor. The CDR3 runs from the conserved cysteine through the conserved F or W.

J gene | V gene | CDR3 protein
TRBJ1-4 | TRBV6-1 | CASSGTGGTNEKLFF
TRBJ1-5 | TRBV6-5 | CASSQKTGSDQPQHF
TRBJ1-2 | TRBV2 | CASSEWEGIGYTF
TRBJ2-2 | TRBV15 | CATSRDRGTGDAGELFF
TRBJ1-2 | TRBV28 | CASSLETQRLNYGYTF
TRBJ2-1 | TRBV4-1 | CASSHRTVVGEQFF
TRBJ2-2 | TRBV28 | CASSPGGWTGGRGLTGELFF
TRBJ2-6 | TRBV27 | CASSSTVRIPLASGANVLTF
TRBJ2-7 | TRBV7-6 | CASSPPDTRQGAFLRYEQYF
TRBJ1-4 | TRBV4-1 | CASSRGQGWANEKLFF
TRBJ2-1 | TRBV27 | CASSLSSAGRDEQFF
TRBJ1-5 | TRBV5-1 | CASSSKVNQPQHF
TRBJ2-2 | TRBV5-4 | CASSLAREAGGTGELFF
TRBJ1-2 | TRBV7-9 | CASSFDSIINYGYTF
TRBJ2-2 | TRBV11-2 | CASSWRDRASSYTGELFF
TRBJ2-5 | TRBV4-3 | CASSQDPSGGETQYF
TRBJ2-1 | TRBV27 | CASSFHDGKGSYNEQFF
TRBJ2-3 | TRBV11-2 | CASSLAEGLAPSTDTQYF
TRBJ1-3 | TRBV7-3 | CASSLGGNSGNTIYF
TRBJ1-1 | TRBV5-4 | CASSLGSGPREAFF
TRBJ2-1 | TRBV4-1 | CASSQDGTSGGEYNEQFF
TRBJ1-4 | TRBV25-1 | CASRNKNEKLFF
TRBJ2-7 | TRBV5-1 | CASSRFNKRPESSYEQYF
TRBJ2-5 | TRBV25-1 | CASSRRANQETQYF
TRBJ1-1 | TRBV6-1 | CASSGGPGDEAFF
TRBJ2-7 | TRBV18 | CASSPHREAKPYEQYF
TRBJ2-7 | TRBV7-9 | CASSPGSPEVYF
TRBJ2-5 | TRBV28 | CASRTTDREETQYF
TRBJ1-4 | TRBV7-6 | CASSSGTTFRPGREKLFF
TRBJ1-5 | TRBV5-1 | CASMGVPGDRGQPQHF
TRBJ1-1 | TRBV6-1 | CASRSGPPNTEAFF
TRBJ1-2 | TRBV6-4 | CASILDSQREDYGYTF
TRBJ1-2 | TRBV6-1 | CASRGGDGYTF
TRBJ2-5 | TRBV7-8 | CASCRTGTRETQYF
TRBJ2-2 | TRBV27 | CASSAGAPNTGELFF
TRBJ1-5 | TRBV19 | CASSIDHKTGFNQPQHF
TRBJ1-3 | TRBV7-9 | CASSWPTDRNPGNTIYF
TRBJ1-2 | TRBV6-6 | CASSYRGGSGYTF
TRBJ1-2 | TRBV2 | CAIPGWRDPFHGYTF
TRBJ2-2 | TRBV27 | CASRSGLAGGHGELFF
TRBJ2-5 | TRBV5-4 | CASSLGTREGLETQYF
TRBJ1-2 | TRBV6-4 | CASRKGFGYTF
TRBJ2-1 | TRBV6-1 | CASNRGETRNEQFF
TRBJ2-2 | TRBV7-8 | CASSLAEGQTTGELFF
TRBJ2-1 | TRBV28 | CASRPRQGSYNEQFF
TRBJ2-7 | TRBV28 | CASTPGEETLSYEQYF
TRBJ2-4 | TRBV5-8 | CASTLRGTAAPLAKNIQYF
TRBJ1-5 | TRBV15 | CATSITTGTGKPNNQPQHF
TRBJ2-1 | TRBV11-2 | CASSFTSGIVNYYNEQFF
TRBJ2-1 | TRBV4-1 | CASSPRALFWGCEQFF
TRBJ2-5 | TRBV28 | CASPSGEETQYF
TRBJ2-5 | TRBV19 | CASSMRVLRPETQYF
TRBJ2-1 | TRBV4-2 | CASSQTPGDVYNEQFF
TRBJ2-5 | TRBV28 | CASSYNPFSAGVRETQYF
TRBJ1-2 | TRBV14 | CASSQGTGARGYTF
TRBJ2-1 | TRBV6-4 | CASSDSWAGLNEQFF